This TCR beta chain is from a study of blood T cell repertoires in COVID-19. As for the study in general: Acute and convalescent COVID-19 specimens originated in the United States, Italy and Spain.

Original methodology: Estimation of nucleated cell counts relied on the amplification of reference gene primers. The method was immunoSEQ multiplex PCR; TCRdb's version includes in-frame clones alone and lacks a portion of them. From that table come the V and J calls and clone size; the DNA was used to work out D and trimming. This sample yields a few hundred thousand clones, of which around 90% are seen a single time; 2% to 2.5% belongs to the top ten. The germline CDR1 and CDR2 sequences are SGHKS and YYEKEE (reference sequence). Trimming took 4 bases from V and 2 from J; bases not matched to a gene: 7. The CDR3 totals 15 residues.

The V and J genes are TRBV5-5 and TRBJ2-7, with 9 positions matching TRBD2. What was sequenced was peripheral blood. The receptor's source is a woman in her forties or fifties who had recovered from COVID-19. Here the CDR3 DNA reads TGTGCCAGCAGCCCGGCTGCGGGAGGGCCCTACGAGCAGTACTTC. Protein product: CASSPAAGGPYEQYF.